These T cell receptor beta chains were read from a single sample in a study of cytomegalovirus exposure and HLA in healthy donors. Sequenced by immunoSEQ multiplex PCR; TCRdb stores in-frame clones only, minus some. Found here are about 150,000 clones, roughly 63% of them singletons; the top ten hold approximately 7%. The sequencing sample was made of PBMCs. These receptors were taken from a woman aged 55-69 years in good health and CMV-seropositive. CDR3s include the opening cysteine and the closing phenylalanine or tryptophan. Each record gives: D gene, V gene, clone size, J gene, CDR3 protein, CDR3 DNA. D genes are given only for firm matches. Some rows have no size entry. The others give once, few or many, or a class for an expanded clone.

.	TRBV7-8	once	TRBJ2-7	CASSYGGGSGEQYF	TGTGCCAGCAGCTACGGAGGGGGCTCGGGCGAGCAGTACTTC
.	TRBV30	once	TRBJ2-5	CAWSVRQPGEQYF	TGTGCCTGGAGTGTACGTCAGCCCGGAGAGCAGTACTTC
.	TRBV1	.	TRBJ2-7	CTSSHRREGLSYEQYF	TGCACCAGCAGCCACCGTCGGGAGGGGTTATCCTACGAGCAGTACTTC
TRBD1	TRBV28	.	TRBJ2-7	CASTSPARGQGIYEQYF	TGTGCCAGTACATCTCCCGCCCGAGGACAGGGGATCTACGAGCAGTACTTC
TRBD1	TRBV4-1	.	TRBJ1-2	CASTVKPGQQAGYTF	TGCGCCAGCACCGTCAAACCGGGACAGCAAGCTGGCTACACCTTC
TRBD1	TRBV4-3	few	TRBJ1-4	CASSRTPDRGGEKLFF	TGCGCCAGCAGCCGCACACCCGACAGGGGTGGGGAAAAACTGTTTTTT
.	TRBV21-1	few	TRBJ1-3	CASSKVARHHPLGNTIYF	TGTGCCAGCAGCAAAGTCGCCAGACACCATCCTCTTGGAAACACCATATATTTT
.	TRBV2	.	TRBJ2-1	CASSEERRPSYNEQFF	TGTGCCAGCAGTGAAGAGCGGAGACCCTCCTACAATGAGCAGTTCTTC
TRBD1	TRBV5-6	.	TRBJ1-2	CASSIDRGRGGYTF	TGTGCCAGCAGCATAGACAGGGGGCGAGGCGGCTACACCTTC
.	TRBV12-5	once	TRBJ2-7	CASVLPGNQTYEQYF	TGTGCTAGTGTCCTACCAGGGAACCAAACCTACGAGCAGTACTTC
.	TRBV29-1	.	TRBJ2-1	CSVARLLSYNEQFF	TGCAGCGTTGCTAGGCTCCTCTCCTACAATGAGCAGTTCTTC
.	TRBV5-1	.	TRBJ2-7	CASSPTGKGYEQYF	TGCGCCAGCAGCCCTACAGGGAAGGGTTACGAGCAGTACTTC
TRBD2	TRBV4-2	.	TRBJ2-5	CASSRLAGRETQYF	TGTGCCAGCAGTCGACTAGCGGGAAGGGAGACCCAGTACTTC
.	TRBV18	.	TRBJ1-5	CASSPESTGNQPQHF	TGTGCCAGCTCACCAGAGTCAACCGGCAATCAGCCCCAGCATTTT
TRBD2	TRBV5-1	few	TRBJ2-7	CASSLGLAGGSYEQYF	TGCGCCAGCAGCTTGGGACTAGCGGGAGGCTCCTACGAGCAGTACTTC
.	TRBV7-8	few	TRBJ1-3	CASSPARPSTSPGNTIYF	TGTGCCAGCTCCCCTGCCAGGCCGTCAACTTCTCCCGGAAACACCATATATTTT
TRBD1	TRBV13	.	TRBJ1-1	CASSLGGTGKVEAFF	TGTGCCAGCAGCTTAGGAGGGACAGGGAAGGTCGAAGCTTTCTTT
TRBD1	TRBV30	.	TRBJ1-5	CAWSWTGVGNQPQHF	TGTGCCTGGAGTTGGACAGGGGTTGGCAATCAGCCCCAGCATTTT
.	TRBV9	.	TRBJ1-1	CASSVDRHTEAFF	TGTGCCAGCAGCGTAGACAGGCACACTGAAGCTTTCTTT
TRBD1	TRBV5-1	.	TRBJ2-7	CASSLEGQGSLQYF	TGCGCCAGCAGCTTGGAGGGACAGGGTTCTTTGCAGTACTTC
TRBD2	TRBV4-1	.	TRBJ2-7	CASSALAGGPDEQYF	TGCGCCAGCAGCGCACTAGCGGGAGGGCCGGACGAGCAGTACTTC
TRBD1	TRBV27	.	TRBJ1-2	CASSPWTGGGYTF	TGTGCCAGCAGTCCGTGGACAGGTGGCGGCTACACCTTC
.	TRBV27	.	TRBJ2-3	CASSLIAPDTQYF	TGTGCCAGCAGTTTAATAGCGCCAGATACGCAGTATTTT
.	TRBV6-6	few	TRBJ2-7	CASISGAPSHYEQYF	TGTGCCAGCATCTCAGGGGCCCCTTCTCACTACGAGCAGTACTTC
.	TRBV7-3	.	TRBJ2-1	CASSLVQGNNEQFF	TGTGCCAGCAGCTTAGTGCAGGGGAACAATGAGCAGTTCTTC
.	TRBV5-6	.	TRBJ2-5	CASSLNGETQYF	TGTGCCAGCAGCTTGAACGGAGAGACCCAGTACTTC
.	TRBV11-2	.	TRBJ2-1	CASSLGLAAYNEQFF	TGTGCCAGCAGCTTAGGGCTAGCAGCTTACAATGAGCAGTTCTTC
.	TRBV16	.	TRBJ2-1	CASSQSASERIEQFF	TGTGCCAGCAGCCAATCGGCCAGTGAGCGGATTGAGCAGTTCTTC
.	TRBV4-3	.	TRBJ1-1	CASSQTTFRGSEAFF	TGCGCCAGCAGCCAAACAACTTTCAGGGGATCTGAAGCTTTCTTT
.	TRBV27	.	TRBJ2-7	CASSLSSTTLTYEQYF	TGTGCCAGCAGTTTATCCTCGACGACTCTGACCTACGAGCAGTACTTC
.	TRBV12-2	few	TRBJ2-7	CASRLTPNGGRVEQYF	TGTGCAAGTCGCCTTACCCCTAATGGCGGGAGGGTCGAGCAGTACTTC
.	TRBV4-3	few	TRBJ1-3	CASSQGSSGNTIYF	TGCGCCAGCAGCCAAGGCAGCTCTGGAAACACCATATATTTT
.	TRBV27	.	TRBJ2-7	CASRSFSYEQYF	TGTGCCAGCAGATCCTTCTCCTACGAGCAGTACTTC
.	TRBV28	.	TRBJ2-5	CASTSAGGTQYF	TGTGCCAGCACCTCCGCGGGCGGGACCCAGTACTTC
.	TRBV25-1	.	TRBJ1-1	CASSGQQGTEAFF	TGTGCCAGCAGTGGACAGCAGGGCACTGAAGCTTTCTTT
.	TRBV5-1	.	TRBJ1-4	CASSLRGGVDEKLFF	TGCGCCAGCAGCTTGCGCGGGGGAGTGGATGAAAAACTGTTTTTT
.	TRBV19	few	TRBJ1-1	CASIQSGEDTEAFF	TGTGCCAGTATCCAGAGTGGTGAGGACACTGAAGCTTTCTTT
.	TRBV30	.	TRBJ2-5	CAWSVPPGEQYF	TGTGCCTGGAGTGTGCCGCCGGGGGAGCAGTACTTC
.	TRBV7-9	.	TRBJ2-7	CASSREVVGGEQYF	TGTGCCAGCAGCCGCGAGGTCGTCGGAGGGGAGCAGTACTTC
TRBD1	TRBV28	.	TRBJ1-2	CASGTVYGYTF	TGTGCCAGCGGGACAGTCTATGGCTACACCTTC
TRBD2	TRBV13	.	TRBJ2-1	CASSGGLAGGGSYNEQFF	TGTGCCAGCAGCGGGGGACTAGCGGGAGGGGGGTCCTACAATGAGCAGTTCTTC
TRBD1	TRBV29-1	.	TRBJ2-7	CSVENRGEYEQYF	TGCAGCGTTGAAAACAGGGGAGAGTACGAGCAGTACTTC
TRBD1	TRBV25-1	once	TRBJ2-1	CASSDWTGRGYEQFF	TGTGCCAGCAGTGATTGGACAGGGAGAGGCTATGAGCAGTTCTTC
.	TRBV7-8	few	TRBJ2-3	CASSLRFRERTDTQYF	TGTGCCAGCAGCTTACGGTTTCGGGAGCGCACAGATACGCAGTATTTT
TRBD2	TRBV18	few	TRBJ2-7	CASSPDILAARDF	TGTGCCAGCTCGCCCGATATTCTAGCGGCCCGGGACTTC
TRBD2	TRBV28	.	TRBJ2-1	CASSLAGEAHNEQFF	TGTGCCAGCAGTTTAGCGGGAGAGGCCCACAATGAGCAGTTCTTC
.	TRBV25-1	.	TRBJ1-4	CAIGGNEKLFF	TGTGCCATCGGGGGTAATGAAAAACTGTTTTTT
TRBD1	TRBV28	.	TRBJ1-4	CASSLVGQGPREEKLFF	TGTGCCAGCAGTCTAGTGGGACAGGGGCCGAGGGAAGAAAAACTGTTTTTT
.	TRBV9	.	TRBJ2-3	CASSVSRGSTDTQYF	TGTGCCAGCAGCGTATCAAGGGGTAGCACAGATACGCAGTATTTT